Listed below are T cell receptor beta chains from one sample, sequenced in a study of T-cell reconstitution after alpha-beta-depleted transplantation in children. Each CDR3 protein gets one entry after TCRdb re-called the PCR reads with MiXCR. The sample yields 750,000 to 950,000 distinct CDR3 sequences, about 16% seen once. The sequences come from PBMCs, mostly from graft donor cells, collected 360 days after TCRalphabeta/CD19-depleted stem cell transplant. The receptors derive from a male patient between 10 and 17 years old who had a stem cell transplant for acute lymphoblastic leukemia, so the T cells may come from the graft donor. CDR3s include the opening cysteine and the closing phenylalanine or tryptophan. D genes are given only for firm matches. Clone sizes are given selectively: once, few, many, or a class where the clone is expanded.

d_call | j_call | clone_size | v_call | cdr3_nt | cdr3_aa
TRBD2 | TRBJ2-3 | . | TRBV9 | TGTGCCAGCAGCGTAGGCGCACGGGAGGCGCAGTATTTT | CASSVGAREAQYF
. | TRBJ2-4 | few | TRBV5-1 | TGCGCCAGCAGCTTCGGCGGCGGAGTCAACATTCAGTACTTC | CASSFGGGVNIQYF
. | TRBJ2-7 | many | TRBV20-1 | TGCAGTGCTATGGGCCCTAGCGAGCAGTACTTC | CSAMGPSEQYF
. | TRBJ2-6 | . | TRBV5-6 | TGTGCCAGCAGCTTGAAAAGGCAGTACTCTGGGGCCAACGTCCTGACTTTC | CASSLKRQYSGANVLTF
. | TRBJ1-1 | . | TRBV6-5 | TGTGCCAGCAGTTACTTCCTTGGTAGGCTGGACACTGAAGCTTTCTTT | CASSYFLGRLDTEAFF
. | TRBJ1-1 | . | TRBV12-3/TRBV12-4 | TGTGCCAGCAGTTCTGACAGAGCTGAAGCTTTCTTT | CASSSDRAEAFF
. | TRBJ2-7 | . | TRBV3-1 | TGTGCCAGCAGCCCCGGTGGACGGGCCTACGAGCAGTACTTC | CASSPGGRAYEQYF
TRBD1 | TRBJ1-2 | few | TRBV2 | TGTGCCAGCAGCCCACCCAGGGGGCTGGGTGGCTACACCTTC | CASSPPRGLGGYTF
TRBD2 | TRBJ2-1 | few | TRBV24-1 | TGTGCCACCAGTGCCCGGGAGGGAGGTCTCAATGAGCAGTTCTTC | CATSAREGGLNEQFF
. | TRBJ2-2 | few | TRBV7-9 | TGTGCCAGCAGCGTATCCGCCCATTGGGGTACCGGGGAGCTGTTTTTT | CASSVSAHWGTGELFF
. | TRBJ2-1 | . | TRBV20-1 | TGCAGTGCTAGACAGACTAGCTACAATGAGCAGTTCTTC | CSARQTSYNEQFF
. | TRBJ2-2 | . | TRBV5-1 | TGCGCCAGCAGCTTGGGTGACAGTTTCACCGGGGAGCTGTTTTTT | CASSLGDSFTGELFF
TRBD2 | TRBJ2-2 | few | TRBV5-1 | TGCGCCAGCAGCTCCCCCCCGCGGGAGGGTTCCGGGGAGCTGTTTTTT | CASSSPPREGSGELFF
TRBD2 | TRBJ2-7 | few | TRBV5-5 | TGTGCCAGCAGCTTGTCGCTAGCGGGAGCGCCAGACTACGAGCAGTACTTC | CASSLSLAGAPDYEQYF
. | TRBJ2-1 | . | TRBV7-9 | TGTGCCAGCAGCTTTGCGGGACCAATTAACAATGAGCAGTTCTTC | CASSFAGPINNEQFF
. | TRBJ2-1 | . | TRBV10-3 | TGTGCCATCAGTGGACTTAAAGAGCAGTTCTTC | CAISGLKEQFF
. | TRBJ2-5 | few | TRBV5-1 | TGCGCCAGCAGCCCGTTGGGTGCAGAGACCCAGTACTTC | CASSPLGAETQYF
. | TRBJ1-5 | . | TRBV12-3/TRBV12-4 | TGTGCCAGCAGTTTCTTAGGGAGGTATCAGCCCCAGCATTTT | CASSFLGRYQPQHF
TRBD2 | TRBJ2-1 | . | TRBV20-1 | TGCAGTGCCTACCCCCTAGCGGACTCCTACAATGAGCAGTTCTTC | CSAYPLADSYNEQFF
TRBD1 | TRBJ1-4 | many | TRBV4-2 | TGTGCCAGCAGCGACAGGGTTGGGGAAAAACTGTTTTTT | CASSDRVGEKLFF
TRBD2 | TRBJ2-7 | few | TRBV11-2 | TGTGCCAGCAGCTACGGGACGGGAGGATACTACGAGCAGTACTTC | CASSYGTGGYYEQYF
. | TRBJ2-7 | . | TRBV20-1 | TGCAGTGCTAGAGATGGTAAGGGGCGCGCCTACGAGCAGTACTTC | CSARDGKGRAYEQYF
. | TRBJ2-7 | few | TRBV20-1 | TGCAGTGCCTCCACGGGACACGACGAGCAGTACTTC | CSASTGHDEQYF
. | TRBJ1-1 | few | TRBV3-1 | TGTGCCAGCAGCCAAGTATACGGGCCGAACACTGAAGCTTTCTTT | CASSQVYGPNTEAFF
. | TRBJ1-1 | . | TRBV4-1 | TGCGCCAGCAGTCCCCATTATCAGGGCGGGGGATTACGAAACACTGAAGCTTTCTTT | CASSPHYQGGGLRNTEAFF
. | TRBJ1-4 | few | TRBV20-1 | TGCAGTGCCGACGAGACGGCAACTAATGAAAAACTGTTTTTT | CSADETATNEKLFF
TRBD1 | TRBJ1-5 | . | TRBV5-1 | TGCGCCAGCAACTTACCCACAGACAGGGTCGGTTGGGAGCCCCAGCATTTT | CASNLPTDRVGWEPQHF
. | TRBJ2-2 | . | TRBV29-1 | TGCAGCGTTGAAGAGCTGTCCCGCGGGGAGCTGTTTTTT | CSVEELSRGELFF
. | TRBJ1-5 | . | TRBV5-1 | TGCGCCAGCAGCTTGGACCCAGTTAGCAATCAGCCCCAGCATTTT | CASSLDPVSNQPQHF
TRBD2 | TRBJ2-1 | . | TRBV10-3 | TGTGCCATCAGTGAGTGGGGAAGCGGGAGGGAGTGGAATGAGCAGTTCTTC | CAISEWGSGREWNEQFF
TRBD1 | TRBJ2-1 | few | TRBV7-2 | TGTGCCAGCAGCGGGATGGGGACAGGGGCAAGGGATGAGCAGTTCTTC | CASSGMGTGARDEQFF
TRBD2 | TRBJ2-1 | many | TRBV5-1 | TGCGCCAGCACCCAAAGCGGGAGTCAGTTCTTC | CASTQSGSQFF
. | TRBJ1-2 | . | TRBV5-6 | TGTGCCAGCAGCTTGCTCATGGACGGCGCGGGCTATGGCTACACCTTC | CASSLLMDGAGYGYTF
TRBD1 | TRBJ2-7 | few | TRBV11-1 | TGTGCCAGCAGTTCGCAGGGGGCGAGAGCGGAGGGGAGGATTGGCGAGCAGTACTTC | CASSSQGARAEGRIGEQYF
. | TRBJ1-2 | . | TRBV20-1 | TGCAGTGCCGGAGGCGCCGGTCAACTCTATGGCTACACCTTC | CSAGGAGQLYGYTF
. | TRBJ2-1 | . | TRBV20-1 | TGCAGTGCCGTTCACCCTGTCTCCTACAATGAGCAGTTCTTC | CSAVHPVSYNEQFF
TRBD2 | TRBJ2-5 | . | TRBV3-1 | TGTGCCAGCAGCCTCGGACTAGCGGGAGTGAAAGAGACCCAGTACTTC | CASSLGLAGVKETQYF
TRBD2 | TRBJ2-1 | . | TRBV20-1 | TGCAGTGCTAGCATAGCGGGAGCCTACAATGAGCAGTTCTTC | CSASIAGAYNEQFF
. | TRBJ2-1 | few | TRBV12-3/TRBV12-4 | TGTGCCAGCAGTTTTGGGTTAGCGACCTCCTACAATGAGCAGTTCTTC | CASSFGLATSYNEQFF
. | TRBJ2-1 | . | TRBV7-3 | TGTGCCAGCTCCGATAGCTCCTACAATGAGCAGTTCTTC | CASSDSSYNEQFF
. | TRBJ2-1 | . | TRBV11-1 | TGTGCCAGCAGCTTGCGGTCCAGGAAGAAACAGGGTATCAACAATGAGCAGTTCTTC | CASSLRSRKKQGINNEQFF
TRBD2 | TRBJ2-7 | . | TRBV4-1 | TGCGCCAGCAGTGAACTAGCGGGAGGACACGAGCAGTACTTC | CASSELAGGHEQYF
. | TRBJ2-1 | . | TRBV15 | TGTGCCACCAGCCCAGGACTGGAACTCTACAATGAGCAGTTCTTC | CATSPGLELYNEQFF
TRBD1 | TRBJ2-7 | few | TRBV4-1 | TGCGCCAGCAGCCTCCTGGGACAGGGGAACGAGCAGTACTTC | CASSLLGQGNEQYF
TRBD2 | TRBJ2-5 | . | TRBV27 | TGTGCCAGCAGTTTATCCCCGGGACTAGGGTTAGGCCAGTACTTC | CASSLSPGLGLGQYF
. | TRBJ2-7 | . | TRBV6-5 | TGTGCCAGCAGTTCCTACCCCCGGGACAACTACGAGCAGTACTTC | CASSSYPRDNYEQYF
. | TRBJ2-7 | . | TRBV29-1 | TGCAGCGCGAGCCGGGACAACTCCTACGAGCAGTACTTC | CSASRDNSYEQYF
TRBD2 | TRBJ2-1 | . | TRBV7-3 | TGTGCCAGCAGCCCGACAGCGGGAGGATCCAATGAGCAGTTCTTC | CASSPTAGGSNEQFF